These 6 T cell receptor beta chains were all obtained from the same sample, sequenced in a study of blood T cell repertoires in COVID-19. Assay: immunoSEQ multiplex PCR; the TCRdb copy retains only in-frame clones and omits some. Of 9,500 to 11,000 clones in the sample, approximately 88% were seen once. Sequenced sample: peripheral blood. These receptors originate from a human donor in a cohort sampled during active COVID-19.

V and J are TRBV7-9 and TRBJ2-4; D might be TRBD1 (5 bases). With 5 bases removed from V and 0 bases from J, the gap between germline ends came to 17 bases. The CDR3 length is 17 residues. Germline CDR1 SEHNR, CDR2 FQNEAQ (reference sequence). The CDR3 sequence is CASSDPVSGIAKNIQYF. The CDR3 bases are TGTGCCAGCAGCGACCCGGTTTCAGGGATAGCCAAAAACATTCAGTACTTC.

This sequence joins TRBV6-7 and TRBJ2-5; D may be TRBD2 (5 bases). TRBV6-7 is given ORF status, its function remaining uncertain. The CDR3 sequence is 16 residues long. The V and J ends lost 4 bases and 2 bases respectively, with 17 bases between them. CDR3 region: CASSSPLASLQETQYF. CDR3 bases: TGTGCCAGCAGTTCCCCTTTAGCTAGCCTTCAAGAGACCCAGTACTTC.

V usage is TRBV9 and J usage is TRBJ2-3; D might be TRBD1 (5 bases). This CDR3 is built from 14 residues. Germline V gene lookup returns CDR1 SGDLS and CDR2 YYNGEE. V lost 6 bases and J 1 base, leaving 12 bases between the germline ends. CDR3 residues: CASTGPGGTDTQYF. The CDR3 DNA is TGTGCCAGCACAGGGCCAGGAGGCACAGATACGCAGTATTTT.

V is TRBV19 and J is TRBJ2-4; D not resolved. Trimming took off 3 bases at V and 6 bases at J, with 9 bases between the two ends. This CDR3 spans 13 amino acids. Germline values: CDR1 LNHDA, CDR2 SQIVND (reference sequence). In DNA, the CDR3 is TGTGCCAGTAGTATGGGCACGTTAAACATTCAGTACTTC. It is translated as CASSMGTLNIQYF. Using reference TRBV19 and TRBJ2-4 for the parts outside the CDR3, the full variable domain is DGGITQSPKYLFRKEGQNVTLSCEQNLNHDAMYWYRQDPGQGLRLIYYSQIVNDFQKGDIAEGYSVSREKKESFPLTVTSAQKNPTAFYLCASSMGTLNIQYFGAGTRLSVL.

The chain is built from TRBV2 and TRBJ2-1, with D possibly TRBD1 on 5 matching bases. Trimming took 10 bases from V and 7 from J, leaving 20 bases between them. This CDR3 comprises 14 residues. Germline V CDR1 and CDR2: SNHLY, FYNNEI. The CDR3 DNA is TGTGCCACCTCCGTAGAAGCAAACAGGAATGAGCAGTTCTTC. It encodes CATSVEANRNEQFF.

The CDR3 sequence: CASSPRTSGAPDTQYF. The CDR3 DNA sequence: TGTGCCAGCAGCCCCCGGACTAGCGGGGCCCCAGATACGCAGTATTTT. The chain has TRBV11-3 and TRBJ2-3; 12 bases fit TRBD2. Looked up from germline, CDR1 is SGHNT and CDR2 is YENEEA. Losses at the gene ends were 5 bases for V and 4 bases for J; bases not matched to a gene: 7. The CDR3 extends over 16 amino acids.